A selection of T cell receptor beta chains follows, all from one sample in a study of blood T cells in healthy people across ages. TCRdb re-called the 5' RACE reads through MiXCR, storing one row per CDR3 protein. The sample consists of 270,000 or so distinct CDR3 sequences, 27% of them appearing once. The material sequenced was blood. The receptors shown here come from a woman in her seventies in good health. Both conserved end residues are part of each CDR3. The D gene is left open where the match is weak. The size field is filled for only some rows; it gives once, few, many or a size class.

clone size	D gene	V gene	J gene	CDR3 protein	CDR3 DNA
-	-	TRBV5-1	TRBJ2-6	CASTDRPSGANVLTF	TGCGCCAGTACCGACCGACCCTCTGGGGCCAACGTCCTGACTTTC
few	-	TRBV6-6	TRBJ1-1	CASSYSSLGGEAFF	TGTGCCAGCAGTTACTCGAGTTTAGGTGGTGAGGCTTTCTTT
many	-	TRBV29-1	TRBJ2-3	CSVRGLARGGDTQYF	TGCAGCGTCCGAGGGCTAGCGAGGGGTGGCGATACGCAGTATTTT
few	-	TRBV7-2	TRBJ2-4	CASSLVRAKNIQYF	TGTGCCAGCAGCTTAGTACGAGCCAAAAACATTCAGTACTTC
-	TRBD1	TRBV6-6	TRBJ1-4	CASSLGQGLTDEKLFF	TGTGCCAGCAGTTTGGGACAGGGTTTGACGGATGAAAAACTGTTTTTT
-	TRBD2	TRBV5-6	TRBJ2-3	CASSWTGGQPQYF	TGTGCCAGCAGCTGGACGGGGGGGCAGCCGCAGTATTTT
once	-	TRBV20-1	TRBJ2-7	CSAPLRGLYEQYF	TGCAGTGCTCCTTTGAGGGGACTCTACGAGCAGTACTTC
-	-	TRBV5-1	TRBJ2-1	CASSFGGQLNEQFF	TGCGCCAGCAGCTTTGGGGGACAACTCAATGAGCAGTTCTTC
few	-	TRBV20-1	TRBJ2-7	CSARGGRISYEQYF	TGCAGTGCTAGGGGCGGACGGATTTCCTACGAGCAGTACTTC
few	-	TRBV9	TRBJ2-7	CASSSRGRSYEQYF	TGTGCCAGCAGTTCTAGGGGTCGCTCCTACGAGCAGTACTTC
few	-	TRBV21-1	TRBJ2-7	CASSEIRDRGLLREDEQYF	TGTGCCAGCAGCGAAATCAGGGACAGGGGCCTTCTTAGGGAGGACGAGCAGTACTTC
-	-	TRBV5-1	TRBJ1-4	CASSSEKATNEKLFF	TGCGCCAGCAGCAGCGAAAAAGCAACTAATGAAAAACTGTTTTTT
many	-	TRBV4-2	TRBJ2-5	CASSQEFSGQETQYF	TGTGCCAGCAGCCAAGAATTTTCTGGTCAAGAGACCCAGTACTTC
-	-	TRBV5-1	TRBJ2-3	CASSAVLGSNTQYF	TGCGCCAGCAGCGCAGTTTTGGGGTCAAATACGCAGTATTTT
few	TRBD1	TRBV6-5	TRBJ2-1	CASSYSGQGYNEQFF	TGTGCCAGCAGTTACTCGGGACAGGGCTACAATGAGCAGTTCTTC
few	-	TRBV20-1	TRBJ2-2	CSAEGGGNTGELFF	TGCAGTGCTGAGGGTGGGGGGAACACCGGGGAGCTGTTTTTT
-	-	TRBV7-2	TRBJ1-6	CASSALGVPPLHF	TGTGCCAGCAGCGCCCTAGGGGTCCCACCCCTCCACTTT
-	-	TRBV18	TRBJ2-1	CASSRPKPYNEQFF	TGTGCCAGCTCACGCCCTAAACCCTACAATGAGCAGTTCTTC
many	-	TRBV12-3/TRBV12-4	TRBJ2-7	CASNNGYDYEQYF	TGTGCCAGCAACAACGGTTACGACTACGAGCAGTACTTC